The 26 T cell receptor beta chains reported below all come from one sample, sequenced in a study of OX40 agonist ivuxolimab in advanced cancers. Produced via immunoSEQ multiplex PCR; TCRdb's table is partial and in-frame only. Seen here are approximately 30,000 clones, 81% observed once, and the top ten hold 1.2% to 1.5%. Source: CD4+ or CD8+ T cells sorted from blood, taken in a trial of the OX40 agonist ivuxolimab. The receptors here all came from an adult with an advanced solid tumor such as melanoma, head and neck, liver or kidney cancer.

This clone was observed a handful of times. The CDR3 region has the DNA TGTGCCAGCAAGTCTGGGGCTGAGACTGAAGCTTTCTTT. Translating gives CASKSGAETEAFF. The chain couples TRBV2 to TRBJ1-1; D perhaps matches TRBD1 (5 bases). V lost 7 bases and J lost 5, with 14 bases in between. The CDR3 is made up of 13 amino acids. CDR1 SNHLY and CDR2 FYNNEI come from the germline V gene.

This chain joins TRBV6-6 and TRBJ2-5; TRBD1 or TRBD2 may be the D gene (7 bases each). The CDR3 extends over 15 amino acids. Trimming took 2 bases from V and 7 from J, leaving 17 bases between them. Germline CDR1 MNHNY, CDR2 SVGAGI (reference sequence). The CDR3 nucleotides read TGTGCCAGCAGTTACACCCAACAGGGGAGGGGGACCCAGTACTTC. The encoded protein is CASSYTQQGRGTQYF.

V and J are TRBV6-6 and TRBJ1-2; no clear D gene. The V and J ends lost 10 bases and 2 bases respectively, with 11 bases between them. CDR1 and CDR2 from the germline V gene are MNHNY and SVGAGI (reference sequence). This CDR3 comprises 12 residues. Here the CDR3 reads CATKRVNYGYTF. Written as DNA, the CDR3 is TGTGCCACCAAGCGGGTCAACTATGGCTACACCTTC.

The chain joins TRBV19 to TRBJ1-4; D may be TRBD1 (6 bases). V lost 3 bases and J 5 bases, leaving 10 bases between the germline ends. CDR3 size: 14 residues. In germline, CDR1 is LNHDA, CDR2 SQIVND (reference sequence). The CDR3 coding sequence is TGTGCCAGTAGTATCAACACAGGGAATGAAAAACTGTTTTTT. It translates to CASSINTGNEKLFF.

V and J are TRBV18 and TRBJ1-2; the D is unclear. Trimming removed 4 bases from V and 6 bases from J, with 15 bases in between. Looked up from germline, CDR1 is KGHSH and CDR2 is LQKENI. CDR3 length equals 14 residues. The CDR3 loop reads CASSLGPEGDGYTF. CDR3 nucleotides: TGTGCCAGCTCACTTGGTCCGGAAGGAGATGGCTACACCTTC.

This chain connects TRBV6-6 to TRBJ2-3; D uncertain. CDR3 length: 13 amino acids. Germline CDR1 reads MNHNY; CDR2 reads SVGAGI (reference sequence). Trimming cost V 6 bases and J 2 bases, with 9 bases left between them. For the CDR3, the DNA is TGTGCCAGCAGCCCCCAGTTCACAGATACGCAGTATTTT. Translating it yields CASSPQFTDTQYF.

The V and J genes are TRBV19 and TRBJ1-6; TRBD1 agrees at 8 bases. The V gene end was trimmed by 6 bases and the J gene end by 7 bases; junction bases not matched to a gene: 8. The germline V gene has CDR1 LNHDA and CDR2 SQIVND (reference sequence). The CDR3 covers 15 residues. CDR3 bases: TGTGCCAGTAGCTCGACAGGGGCGGGAAATTCACCCCTCCACTTT. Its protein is CASSSTGAGNSPLHF.

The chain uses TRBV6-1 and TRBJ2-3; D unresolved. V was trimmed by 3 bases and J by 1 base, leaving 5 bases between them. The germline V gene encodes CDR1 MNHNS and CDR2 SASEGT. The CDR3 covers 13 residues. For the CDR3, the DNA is TGTGCCAGCAGTGAGGTAGGCACAGATACGCAGTATTTT. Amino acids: CASSEVGTDTQYF.

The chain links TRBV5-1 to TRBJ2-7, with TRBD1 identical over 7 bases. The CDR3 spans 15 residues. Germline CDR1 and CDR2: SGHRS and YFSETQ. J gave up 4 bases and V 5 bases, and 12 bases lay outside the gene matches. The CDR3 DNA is TGCGCCAGCAGTGTTACCCGGGACAGCACTTACGAGCAGTACTTC. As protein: CASSVTRDSTYEQYF.

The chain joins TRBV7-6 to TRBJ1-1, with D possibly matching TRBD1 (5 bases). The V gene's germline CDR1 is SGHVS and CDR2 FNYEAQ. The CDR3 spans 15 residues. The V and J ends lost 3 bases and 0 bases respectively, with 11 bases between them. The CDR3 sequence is CASSLGGPMNTEAFF. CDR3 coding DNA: TGTGCCAGCAGCTTGGGGGGACCGATGAACACTGAAGCTTTCTTT.

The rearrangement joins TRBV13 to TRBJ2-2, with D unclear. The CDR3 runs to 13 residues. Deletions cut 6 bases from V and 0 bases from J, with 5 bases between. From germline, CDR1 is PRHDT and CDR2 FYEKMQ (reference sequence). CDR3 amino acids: CASRESNTGELFF. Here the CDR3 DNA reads TGTGCCAGCAGAGAGTCGAACACCGGGGAGCTGTTTTTT.

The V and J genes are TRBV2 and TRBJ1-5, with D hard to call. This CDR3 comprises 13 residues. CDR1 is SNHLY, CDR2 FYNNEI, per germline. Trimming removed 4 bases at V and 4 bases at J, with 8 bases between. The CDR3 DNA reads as TGTGCCAGCAGTGGACCGATAAATCAGCCCCAGCATTTT. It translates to CASSGPINQPQHF.

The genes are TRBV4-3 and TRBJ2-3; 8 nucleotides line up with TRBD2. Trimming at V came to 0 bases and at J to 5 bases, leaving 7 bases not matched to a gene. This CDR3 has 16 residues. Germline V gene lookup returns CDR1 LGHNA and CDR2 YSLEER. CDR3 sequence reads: CASSQEGRGVIDTQYF. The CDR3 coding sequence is TGCGCCAGCAGCCAAGAGGGGCGGGGGGTAATAGATACGCAGTATTTT.

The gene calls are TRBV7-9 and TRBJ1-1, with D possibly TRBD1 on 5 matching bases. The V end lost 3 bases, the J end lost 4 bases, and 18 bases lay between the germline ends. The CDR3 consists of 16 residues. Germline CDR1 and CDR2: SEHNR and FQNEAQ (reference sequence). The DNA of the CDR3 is TGTGCCAGCAGCTTTTTTCCGGCAGGGTCGGTCACTGAAGCTTTCTTT. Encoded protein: CASSFFPAGSVTEAFF.

CDR3 nucleotide sequence: TGTGCCAGCACAACGAACACTGAAGCTTTCTTT. Encoded protein: CASTTNTEAFF. The rearrangement uses TRBV2 and TRBJ1-1; D not certain. The CDR3 sequence is 11 residues long. Germline V lookup: CDR1 SNHLY, CDR2 FYNNEI. The V gene lost 7 bases and the J gene lost 1 base, with 4 bases spanning the gap.

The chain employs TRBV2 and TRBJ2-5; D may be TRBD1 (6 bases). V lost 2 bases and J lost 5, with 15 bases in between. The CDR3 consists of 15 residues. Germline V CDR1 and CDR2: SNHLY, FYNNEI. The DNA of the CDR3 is TGTGCCAGCAGTGAACTACAGGGTGGCGGGGAGACCCAGTACTTC. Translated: CASSELQGGGETQYF.

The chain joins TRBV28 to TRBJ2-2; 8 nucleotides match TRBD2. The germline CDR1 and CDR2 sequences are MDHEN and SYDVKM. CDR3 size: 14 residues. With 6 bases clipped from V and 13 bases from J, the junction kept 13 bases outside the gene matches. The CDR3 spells CASSPGRAGVGLFF. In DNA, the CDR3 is TGTGCCAGCAGCCCCGGGAGAGCGGGGGTCGGGCTGTTTTTT.

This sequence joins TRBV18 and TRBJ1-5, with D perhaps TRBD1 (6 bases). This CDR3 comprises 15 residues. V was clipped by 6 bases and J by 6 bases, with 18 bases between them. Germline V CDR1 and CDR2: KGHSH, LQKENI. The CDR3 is CASSPSGEGGQPQHF. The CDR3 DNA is TGTGCCAGCTCCCCGTCGGGCGAGGGGGGTCAGCCCCAGCATTTT.

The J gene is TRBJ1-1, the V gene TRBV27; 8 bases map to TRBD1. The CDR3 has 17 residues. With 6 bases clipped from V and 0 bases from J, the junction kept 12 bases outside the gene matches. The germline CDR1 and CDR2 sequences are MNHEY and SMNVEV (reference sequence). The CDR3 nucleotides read TGTGCCAGCAGCTCGGGACAGGTCGCAAAGCTGAACACTGAAGCTTTCTTT. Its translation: CASSSGQVAKLNTEAFF.

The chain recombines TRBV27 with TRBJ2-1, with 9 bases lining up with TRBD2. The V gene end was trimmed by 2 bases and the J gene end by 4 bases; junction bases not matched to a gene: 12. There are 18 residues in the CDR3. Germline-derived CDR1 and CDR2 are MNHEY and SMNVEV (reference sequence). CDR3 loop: CASSLRVLAGGIYNEQFF. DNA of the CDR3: TGTGCCAGCAGTTTAAGGGTCCTGGCGGGAGGGATTTACAATGAGCAGTTCTTC.

The CDR3 DNA is TGTGCCAGCAGCTTGCGAACAGCGAACACTGAAGCTTTCTTT. Amino acids: CASSLRTANTEAFF. V usage is TRBV5-4 and J usage is TRBJ1-1; D uncertain. The CDR3 covers 14 residues. Trimming left V 1 base short and J 1 base short, with 8 bases between. Looked up from germline, CDR1 is SGHNT and CDR2 is YYREEE (reference sequence).

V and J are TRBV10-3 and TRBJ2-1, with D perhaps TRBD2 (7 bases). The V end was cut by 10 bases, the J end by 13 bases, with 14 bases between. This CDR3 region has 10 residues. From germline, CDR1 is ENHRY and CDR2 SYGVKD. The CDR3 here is CATRGREQFF. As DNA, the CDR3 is TGTGCCACAAGGGGGAGGGAACAGTTCTTC.

CDR3 in DNA: TGCGCCAGCAGTCCCGGGGTTACCATGAACACTGAAGCTTTCTTT. Its protein product is CASSPGVTMNTEAFF. The chain links TRBV5-1 to TRBJ1-1; D not certain. This CDR3 has 15 residues. The V gene's germline CDR1 is SGHRS and CDR2 YFSETQ. Deletions cut 5 bases from V and 0 bases from J, with 14 bases between.

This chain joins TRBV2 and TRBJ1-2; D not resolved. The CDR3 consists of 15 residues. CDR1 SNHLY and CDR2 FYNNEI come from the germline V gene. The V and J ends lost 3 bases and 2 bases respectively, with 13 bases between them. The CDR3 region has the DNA TGTGCCAGCAGTGACGCGGCATTTGGGAACTATGGCTACACCTTC. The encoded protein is CASSDAAFGNYGYTF. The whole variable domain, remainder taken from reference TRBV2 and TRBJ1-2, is EPEVTQTPSHQVTQMGQEVILRCVPISNHLYFYWYRQILGQKVEFLVSFYNNEISEKSEIFDDQFSVERPDGSNFTLKIRSTKLEDSAMYFCASSDAAFGNYGYTFGSGTRLTVV.

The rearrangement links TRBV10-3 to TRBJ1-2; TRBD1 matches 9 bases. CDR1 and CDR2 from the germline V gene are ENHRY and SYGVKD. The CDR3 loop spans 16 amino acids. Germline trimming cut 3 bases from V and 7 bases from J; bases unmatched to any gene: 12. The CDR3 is CAISDLGDRAFSGYTF. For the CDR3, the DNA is TGTGCCATCAGTGACCTCGGGGACAGGGCTTTCTCTGGCTACACCTTC.

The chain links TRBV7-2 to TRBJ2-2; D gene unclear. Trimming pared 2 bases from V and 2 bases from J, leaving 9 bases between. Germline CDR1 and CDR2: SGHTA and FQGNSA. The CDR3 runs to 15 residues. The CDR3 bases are TGTGCCAGCAGCTTACTAGGAGCTAACACCGGGGAGCTGTTTTTT. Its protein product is CASSLLGANTGELFF.